This T cell receptor (beta chain) was identified in a study of OX40 agonist ivuxolimab in advanced cancers. To note about this clone: The antigen is unknown.

TCRdb's copy holds only in-frame clones and misses some; the assay was immunoSEQ multiplex PCR. Among around 90,000 clones, approximately 90% were seen once, and the ten largest hold 7.4%. Points from the study as a whole: On average, CD8+ T cells showed a greater number of expanded clones than CD4+. Clonal expansion in partial responders at 0.1-3.0 mg/kg ranked among the lowest.

The TCR originated in an adult with an advanced solid tumor such as melanoma, head and neck, liver or kidney cancer. Sequencing was performed on CD4+ or CD8+ T cells sorted from blood, taken in a trial of the OX40 agonist ivuxolimab.

CDR3 coding DNA: TGTGCCAGCAGCGGAGGGGACTACGAGCAGTACTTC. Residues: CASSGGDYEQYF. The chain uses TRBV7-6 and TRBJ2-7; TRBD2 is a possible D gene (6 bases). Trimming pared 5 bases from V and 3 bases from J, leaving 8 bases between. CDR3 size: 12 residues. Germline V gives CDR1 SGHVS, CDR2 FNYEAQ.